Each of the 9 T cell receptor beta chains below was sequenced from the same sample in a study of T cells in women clearing cervical HPV infection. Assay: immunoSEQ multiplex PCR; the TCRdb copy retains only in-frame clones and omits some. The ten most abundant clones cover approximately 0.9% of a sample with 40,000 to 55,000 clones. Sequenced: blood buffy coat. These receptors came from a woman between 18 and 69 years old with a cervical HPV16 infection that either progressed to CIN3+ or cleared (not recorded which).

Worth noting for this clone: The read ends 3 residues early relative to the CDR3; the germline J gene fills the gap. J is TRBJ1-5 and V is TRBV29-1; D possibly corresponds to TRBD1 (5 bases). The CDR3 is 15 amino acids. V was trimmed by 2 bases and J by 0 bases, leaving 11 bases between them. CDR1 is SQVTM, CDR2 ANQGSEA, per germline. The CDR3 sequence is CSVERTPYSNQPQHF. CDR3 DNA, as far as it was read: TGCAGCGTTGAAAGGACACCCTATAGCAATCAGCCC.

About this clone itself: With the read ending 3 residues before the CDR3 end, the germline J gene is used to fill in that end. The chain joins TRBV19 to TRBJ1-6; 7 bases are shared with TRBD1. After removal of 3 bases from V and 7 bases from J, the junction contained 3 bases not matched to a gene. Germline CDR1 is LNHDA and CDR2 is SQIVND (reference sequence). CDR3 length equals 14 residues. Incomplete CDR3 DNA: TGTGCCAGTAGTATGGGACAGCCCAATTCACCC. It encodes CASSMGQPNSP. The complete CDR3 reads CASSMGQPNSPLHF.

To note about this clone: Read coverage stops 3 residues before the CDR3 terminus; the germline J gene supplies the remainder. The chain employs TRBV29-1 and TRBJ2-7; D ambiguous. Deletions cut 7 bases from V and 0 bases from J, with 7 bases between. The CDR3 extends over 11 amino acids. CDR1 is SQVTM, CDR2 ANQGSEA, per germline. The CDR3 protein is CSAQVSYEQYF. The DNA read from the CDR3 is TGCAGCGCCCAGGTCTCCTACGAG.

On this clone: The read finishes 3 residues shy of the CDR3 end, and the germline J gene is used to complete it. The rearrangement joins TRBV14 to TRBJ2-2; either TRBD1 or TRBD2 may fit D (5 bases each). The ends were cut back, 10 bases at V and 0 bases at J, with 12 bases in the middle. Germline V CDR1 and CDR2: SGHDN, FVKESK. This CDR3 has 14 residues. The CDR3 bases that were read are TGTGCCACCTCCGAGGGGCCGAACACCGGGGAG. This sequence encodes CATSEGPNTGE. The CDR3 in its entirety is CATSEGPNTGELFF.

Worth noting for this clone: The read terminates 3 residues before the CDR3 end, so the remaining end is supplied by the germline J gene. V is TRBV6-1 and J is TRBJ1-2, with D uncertain. V was cut by 2 bases and J by 2 bases, with 6 bases left in between. Germline loops: CDR1 MNHNS, CDR2 SASEGT. This CDR3 contains 13 residues. The CDR3 is CASSESLNYGYTF. The sequenced part of the CDR3 DNA is TGTGCCAGCAGTGAATCTTTAAACTATGGC.

With respect to this clone: The DNA ends 3 residues before the CDR3 does, and the rest of the CDR3 is filled in from the germline J gene. The chain is built from TRBV5-5 and TRBJ2-1, with 8 bases aligning to TRBD2. The CDR3 runs 15 residues. Germline CDR1 SGHKS, CDR2 YYEKEE (reference sequence). V shed 0 bases and J 6 bases; nucleotides not matched to a gene: 5. The CDR3 region is CASSLAGLGGNEQFF. The covered CDR3 bases are TGTGCCAGCAGCTTGGCGGGACTAGGGGGCAATGAG.

On this clone itself: From the germline J gene comes the end of the CDR3, since the read stops 3 residues before it. The gene calls are TRBV5-1 and TRBJ1-1, with no clear D. The length of the CDR3 is 16 residues. The V gene's germline CDR1 is SGHRS and CDR2 YFSETQ. The V and J ends lost 2 bases and 3 bases respectively, with 17 bases between them. The sequenced CDR3 bases are TGCGCCAGCAGCTTTAAAACCGGAGCGGGGTACACTGAA. It specifies CASSFKTGAGYTE. From start to end, the CDR3 is CASSFKTGAGYTEAFF.

The chain's CDR3 is CASSLGQGLSNTIYF. The CDR3 DNA, read in part, is TGTGCCAGCAGCTTGGGACAGGGCCTTTCAAACACC. The V and J genes are TRBV7-3 and TRBJ1-3, with 9 bases aligning to TRBD1. The read terminates 3 residues before the CDR3 end, so the remaining end is supplied by the germline J gene. The CDR3 is made up of 15 amino acids. The V segment lost 3 bases and the J segment 6 bases; nucleotides outside the gene matches: 6. CDR1 is SGHTA and CDR2 is FQGTGA in the germline V gene.

CDR3: CASSLTAGIGNTEAFF. The covered CDR3 bases are TGCGCCAGCAGCTTGACGGCAGGGATAGGGAACACTGAA. V is TRBV5-1 and J is TRBJ1-1, with D perhaps matching TRBD1 (5 bases). From the germline J gene comes the end of the CDR3, since the read stops 3 residues before it. Trimming cost V 1 base and J 1 base, with 14 bases left between them. Germline V gene data show CDR1 as SGHRS and CDR2 as YFSETQ. This CDR3 contains 16 residues.